These 5 T cell receptor beta chains came from one sample sequenced in a study of T cell changes during pregnancy in multiple sclerosis. TCRdb keeps only in-frame clones here, not all; method: immunoSEQ multiplex PCR. In the table there are about 49,000 clones, around 91% of which are singletons. The sequenced sample was peripheral blood, obtained after pregnancy. The receptors stem from a female donor in good health, enrolled as a control in a pregnancy study.

This clone was seen once. CDR3 protein: CASSDGGTGFHEQYF. CDR3 sequence (DNA): TGTGCCAGCAGTGACGGGGGGACAGGGTTCCACGAGCAGTACTTC. This rearrangement joins TRBV2 to TRBJ2-7; 9 bases match TRBD1. Per the germline V gene, CDR1 is SNHLY and CDR2 is FYNNEI. Trimming at V came to 3 bases and at J to 5 bases, leaving 8 bases not matched to a gene. The CDR3 has 15 amino acids.

The chain has TRBV5-6 and TRBJ1-4, with 8 bases identical to TRBD1. This CDR3 has 17 amino acids. The germline gives CDR1 SGHDT, CDR2 YYEEEE. V dropped 4 bases and J dropped 7; count of bases not matched to a gene: 15. This CDR3 reads CASSPTGEGRSSEKLFF. In DNA form, the CDR3 reads TGTGCCAGCAGCCCGACAGGGGAGGGACGCTCGAGTGAAAAACTGTTTTTT.

This chain uses TRBV27 with TRBJ2-1, with TRBD2 identical over 11 bases. The germline CDR1 and CDR2 sequences are MNHEY and SMNVEV (reference sequence). The CDR3 runs to 15 residues. The J segment lost 8 bases and the V segment lost 6 bases, leaving 9 bases of the junction unmatched. The CDR3 coding sequence is TGTGCCAGCAGCCAGACTAGCGGGACCCTCTATGAGCAGTTCTTC. Encoded protein: CASSQTSGTLYEQFF.

V and J are TRBV29-1 and TRBJ2-7; 9 nucleotides agree with TRBD1. The CDR3 is made up of 15 amino acids. The junction had 3 bases not matched to a gene; V was cut back by 0 bases and J by 0 bases. Germline V gene data show CDR1 as SQVTM and CDR2 as ANQGSEA. The CDR3 DNA is TGCAGCGTTGAAGACGGGACAGGGAGCTCCTACGAGCAGTACTTC. As protein: CSVEDGTGSSYEQYF.

V is TRBV10-3 and J is TRBJ2-7, with D perhaps matching TRBD2 (6 bases). The CDR3 length is 14 residues. V lost 5 bases to trimming and J lost 3 bases, with 14 bases between them. CDR1 and CDR2 (germline): ENHRY, SYGVKD. In DNA form, the CDR3 reads TGTGCCATCAGTCGGGACCCGCGGGACTACGAGCAGTACTTC. Protein product: CAISRDPRDYEQYF.